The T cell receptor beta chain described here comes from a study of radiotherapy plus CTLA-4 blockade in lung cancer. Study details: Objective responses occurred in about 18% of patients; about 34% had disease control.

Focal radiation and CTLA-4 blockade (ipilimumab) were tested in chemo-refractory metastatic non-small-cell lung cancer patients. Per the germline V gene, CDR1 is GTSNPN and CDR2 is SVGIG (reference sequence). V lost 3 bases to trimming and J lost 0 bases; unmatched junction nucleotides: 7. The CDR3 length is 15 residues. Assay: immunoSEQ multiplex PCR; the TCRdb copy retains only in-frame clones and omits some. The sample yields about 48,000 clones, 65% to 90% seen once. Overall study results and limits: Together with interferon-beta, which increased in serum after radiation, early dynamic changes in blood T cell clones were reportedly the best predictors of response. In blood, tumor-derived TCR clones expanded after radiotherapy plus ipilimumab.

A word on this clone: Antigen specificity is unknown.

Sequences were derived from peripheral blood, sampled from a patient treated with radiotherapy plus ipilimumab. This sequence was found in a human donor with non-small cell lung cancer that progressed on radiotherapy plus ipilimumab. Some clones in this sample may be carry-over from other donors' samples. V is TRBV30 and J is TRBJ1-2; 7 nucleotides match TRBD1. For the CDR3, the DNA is TGTGCCTGGAGCCCACCGGACAGGACTAACTATGGCTACACCTTC. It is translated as CAWSPPDRTNYGYTF.